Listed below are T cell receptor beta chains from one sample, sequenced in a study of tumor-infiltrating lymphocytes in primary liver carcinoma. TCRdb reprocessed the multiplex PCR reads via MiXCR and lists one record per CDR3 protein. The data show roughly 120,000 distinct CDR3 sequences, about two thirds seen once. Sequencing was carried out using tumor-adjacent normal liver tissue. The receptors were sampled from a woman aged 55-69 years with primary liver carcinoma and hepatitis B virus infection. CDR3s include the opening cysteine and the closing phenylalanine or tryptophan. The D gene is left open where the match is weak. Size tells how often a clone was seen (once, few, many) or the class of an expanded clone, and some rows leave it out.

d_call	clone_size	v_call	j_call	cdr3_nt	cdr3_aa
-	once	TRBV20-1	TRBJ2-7	TGCAGTGCTAGAGACCAAGCGGTAGGGCCTTACGAGCAGTACTTC	CSARDQAVGPYEQYF
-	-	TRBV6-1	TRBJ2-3	TGTGCCAGCAGTGACAGTGAGGTATATAGCACAGATATGCAGTATTTT	CASSDSEVYSTDMQYF
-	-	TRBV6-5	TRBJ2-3	TGCGCCAGTCGGGGAGGGGGGCGCGCAAATACGCAGTATTTT	CASRGGGRANTQYF
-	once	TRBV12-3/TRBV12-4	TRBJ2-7	TGTGCCAGCAGCAAGAGACAAACCTACGAGCAGTACTTC	CASSKRQTYEQYF
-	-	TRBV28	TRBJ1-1	TGTGCCAGCACTTCGGGTGGGAAAGGGCTGGTCACTGAAGCTTTCTTT	CASTSGGKGLVTEAFF
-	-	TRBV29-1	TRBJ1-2	TGCAGCGTTGCGCCTTGGACAAGGGAAGGCTACACCTTC	CSVAPWTREGYTF
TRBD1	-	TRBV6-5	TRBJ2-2	TGTGCCAGCAGTCCGGACAGGGAGACCGGGGAGCTGTGTTTT	CASSPDRETGELCF
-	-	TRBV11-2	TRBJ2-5	TGTGACAGCAGCCCTAGCTCAATCCAGGGTACTGGGCGGGAGACCCAGTACTTC	CDSSPSSIQGTGRETQYF
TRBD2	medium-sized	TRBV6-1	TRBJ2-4	TGTGCCAGCAGTGAAGAGGCAAGCGGGAGGACTAGCGCCAAAAACATTCAGTACTTC	CASSEEASGRTSAKNIQYF
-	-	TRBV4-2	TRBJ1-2	TGTGCCAGCAGTTTTCGGGAAAACTATGGCTGCACCTTC	CASSFRENYGCTF
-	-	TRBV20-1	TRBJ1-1	TGCAATGCTGGCCCTGGGGTCCCGGGAGCTTTCTTT	CNAGPGVPGAFF
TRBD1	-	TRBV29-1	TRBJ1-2	TGCAGCACTGCAATGGGACAGGGCAGGGGCTACACCTTC	CSTAMGQGRGYTF
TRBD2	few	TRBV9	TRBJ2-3	TGTGCCAGCAGCGCGCGACTAGCGGGTACGCAGTATTTT	CASSARLAGTQYF
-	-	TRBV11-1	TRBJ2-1	TGTGTCAGCAGCTTAGGGTATCCGGTAGAGTCCTACAATGAACAGTTCTTC	CVSSLGYPVESYNEQFF
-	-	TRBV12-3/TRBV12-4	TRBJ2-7	TGTGCCAGCAGTAAACCTAGGGCGCCCGACTCCTACGAGCAGTACTTC	CASSKPRAPDSYEQYF
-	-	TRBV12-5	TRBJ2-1	TGTGCTAGTGGCCTCAAGCTAAATAGTGAGCAGTCCTTC	CASGLKLNSEQSF
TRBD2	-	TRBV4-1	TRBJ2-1	TGCGCCAGCAACCAAGAGACTAGCGGGGATTTCAATGAGCAGTTCTTC	CASNQETSGDFNEQFF
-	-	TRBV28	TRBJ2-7	TGTACCAGCAGTTTATGGGGAGCGGAGGGGTCCTACGAGCAGTACTTC	CTSSLWGAEGSYEQYF
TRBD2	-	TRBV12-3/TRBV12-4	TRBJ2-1	TGTGCCAGCAGTTCCGGGACTAGCGAGTTGGATGAGCAGTTCTTC	CASSSGTSELDEQFF
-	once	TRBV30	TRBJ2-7	TGTGCCTGGGGGTCGCCCTGGGGGCGAGCCACCGAGCGGTACTTC	CAWGSPWGRATERYF
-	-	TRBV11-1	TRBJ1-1	TGTGCCTACAGCGGGGAAGGGCAGTCCACTGAAGCTTCCTTT	CAYSGEGQSTEASF
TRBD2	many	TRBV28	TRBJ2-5	TGTGCCAGCAGCCCCAGGACTAGCGTACAAGAGACCCAGTACTTC	CASSPRTSVQETQYF
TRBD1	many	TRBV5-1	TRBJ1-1	TGCGCCAGCAGCTTGGCCGGGACAGCTGGGTACACTGAAGCTTTCTTT	CASSLAGTAGYTEAFF